The entry below gives a single TCR beta chain sequence along with its context. What this receptor recognizes is not known. Per-base quality was not reported, and no clone a single base away is much larger than it. The data derive from a study (dated by TCRdb to the early 2010s). CDR1 is given as LGHNA and CDR2 as YSLEER, both from the germline V gene. The CDR3 starts with the cysteine, ends with the phenylalanine, and has 14 residues. Of the read, only the CDR3 DNA is kept; its 42 bases are in frame from base 1. TCRdb lists the instrument as Illumina Genome Analyzer IIx. TCRdb passed the public sequencing reads through fastp at Q25 and MiXCR, retaining productive beta sequences. Each entry merges the rows of one CDR3 protein and shows their most common DNA and genes. A total of about 15,000 distinct CDR3 sequences appear in this sample, about 35% of them only once. The top ten constitute about 16% of the sample.

This receptor was taken from a human donor. The chain is made from TRBV4-3 and TRBJ2-6; the D gene assignment is ambiguous. The sequenced sample was blood. The nucleotide sequence is given as TGCGTCCCCGGGCTGTGCTCTGGGGCCAACGTCCTGACTTTC. This gives the protein CVPGLCSGANVLTF.